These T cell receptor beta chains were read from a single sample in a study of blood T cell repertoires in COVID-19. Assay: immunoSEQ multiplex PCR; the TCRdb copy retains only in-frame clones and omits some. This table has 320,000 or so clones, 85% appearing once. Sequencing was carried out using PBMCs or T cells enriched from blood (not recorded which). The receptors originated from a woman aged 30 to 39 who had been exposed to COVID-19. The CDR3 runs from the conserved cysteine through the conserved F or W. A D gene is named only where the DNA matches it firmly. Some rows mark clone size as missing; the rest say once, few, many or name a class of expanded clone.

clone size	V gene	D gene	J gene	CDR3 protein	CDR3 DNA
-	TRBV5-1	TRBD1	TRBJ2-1	CASSLGQGPYNEQFF	TGCGCCAGCAGCTTGGGACAGGGACCCTACAATGAGCAGTTCTTC
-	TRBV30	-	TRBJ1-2	CAWSVLQGSYGYTF	TGTGCCTGGAGTGTACTTCAGGGTAGTTATGGCTACACCTTC
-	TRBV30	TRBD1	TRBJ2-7	CAWSGQGTEQYF	TGTGCCTGGAGTGGACAGGGAACCGAGCAGTACTTC
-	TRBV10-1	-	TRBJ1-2	CASSPRLGDGYTF	TGCGCCAGCAGCCCCAGGTTGGGTGATGGCTACACCTTC
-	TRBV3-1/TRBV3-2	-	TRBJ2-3	CASSQDGRVSTDTQYF	TGTGCCAGCAGCCAAGATGGGCGGGTGAGCACAGATACGCAGTATTTT
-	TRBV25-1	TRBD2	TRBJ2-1	CASSEGLGYYGEQFF	TGTGCCAGCAGTGAAGGACTAGGATACTATGGTGAGCAGTTCTTC
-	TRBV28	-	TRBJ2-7	CASSPGTGAYEQYF	TGTGCCAGCAGTCCCGGGACGGGGGCCTACGAGCAGTACTTC
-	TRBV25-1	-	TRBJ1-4	CASSEYRGREKLFF	TGTGCCAGCAGTGAATATAGGGGTCGTGAAAAACTGTTTTTT
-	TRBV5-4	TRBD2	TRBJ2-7	CASSLAGMTGGGEQYF	TGTGCCAGCAGCTTGGCCGGAATGACGGGAGGGGGGGAGCAGTACTTC
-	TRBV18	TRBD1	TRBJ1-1	CASSRTGTGVNTEAFF	TGTGCCAGCTCACGAACCGGGACAGGGGTGAACACTGAAGCTTTCTTT
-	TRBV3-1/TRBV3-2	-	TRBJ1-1	CASSQEEAATEVFF	TGTGCCAGCAGCCAAGAGGAGGCGGCCACTGAAGTTTTCTTT
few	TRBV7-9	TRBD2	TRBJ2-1	CASSGLAGEFEQFF	TGTGCCAGCAGCGGACTAGCGGGGGAATTTGAGCAGTTCTTC
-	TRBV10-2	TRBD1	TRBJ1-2	CASRDRGLGGYTF	TGCGCCAGCAGGGACAGGGGGCTAGGAGGCTACACCTTC
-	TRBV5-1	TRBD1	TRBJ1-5	CASSLGDSPNQPQHF	TGCGCCAGCAGCTTGGGGGACAGCCCCAATCAGCCCCAGCATTTT
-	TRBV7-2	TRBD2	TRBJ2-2	CASSLGGRSRTTGELFF	TGTGCCAGCAGCTTAGGCGGGAGGTCGAGGACCACCGGGGAGCTGTTTTTT
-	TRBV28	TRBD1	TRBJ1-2	CATEDRGIGGNYGYTF	TGTGCCACCGAGGACAGGGGAATAGGAGGGAACTATGGCTACACCTTC
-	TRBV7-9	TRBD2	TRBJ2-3	CASSLGASGGTDTQYF	TGTGCCAGCAGCTTAGGCGCTAGCGGGGGCACAGATACGCAGTATTTT
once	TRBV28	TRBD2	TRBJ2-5	CATGAGVQETQYF	TGTGCCACCGGAGCGGGAGTTCAAGAGACCCAGTACTTC
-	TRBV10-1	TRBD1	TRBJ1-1	CASSEQGSNTEAFF	TGCGCCAGCAGCGAACAGGGGAGCAACACTGAAGCTTTCTTT
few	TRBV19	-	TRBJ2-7	CASSPIEASSYEQYF	TGTGCCAGTAGTCCGATAGAGGCAAGCTCCTACGAGCAGTACTTC
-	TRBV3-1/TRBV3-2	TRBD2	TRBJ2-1	CASSQDTSAYNEQFF	TGTGCCAGCAGCCAAGACACTAGCGCTTACAATGAGCAGTTCTTC
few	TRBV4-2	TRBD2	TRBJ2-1	CASSQFTSGGANEQFF	TGTGCCAGCAGCCAATTTACTAGCGGGGGGGCCAATGAGCAGTTCTTC
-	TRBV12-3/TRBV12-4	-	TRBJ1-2	CASSLGGEDGYTF	TGTGCCAGCAGTTTAGGGGGGGAGGATGGCTACACCTTC
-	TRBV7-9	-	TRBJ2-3	CASTARDTDTQYF	TGTGCCAGCACCGCCCGGGACACAGATACGCAGTATTTT
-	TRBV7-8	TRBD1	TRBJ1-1	CASSLAGQGDHTEAFF	TGTGCCAGCAGCTTAGCAGGGCAGGGGGACCACACTGAAGCTTTCTTT
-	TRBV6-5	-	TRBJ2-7	CASSYSAGEQYF	TGTGCCAGCAGTTACTCTGCGGGCGAGCAGTACTTC
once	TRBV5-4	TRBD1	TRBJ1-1	CASSLEGQGNTEAFF	TGTGCCAGCAGCTTGGAGGGACAGGGAAACACTGAAGCTTTCTTT
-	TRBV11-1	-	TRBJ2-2	CASSTSDGIGELFF	TGTGCCAGCAGCACCTCAGACGGGATCGGGGAGCTGTTTTTT
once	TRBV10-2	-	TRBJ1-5	CASGDSHPSNQPQHF	TGCGCCAGCGGTGACAGTCACCCTAGCAATCAGCCCCAGCATTTT
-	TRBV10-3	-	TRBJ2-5	CAISGQGTEGETQYF	TGTGCCATCAGTGGGCAGGGGACCGAGGGGGAGACCCAGTACTTC
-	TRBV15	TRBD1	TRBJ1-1	CATSGGQGHLNTEAFF	TGTGCCACCAGCGGGGGACAGGGGCATTTGAACACTGAAGCTTTCTTT
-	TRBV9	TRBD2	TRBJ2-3	CASSVGTSGGDTQYF	TGTGCCAGCAGCGTAGGGACTAGCGGGGGGGATACGCAGTATTTT
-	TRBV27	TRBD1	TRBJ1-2	CASSTTGAVNYGYTF	TGTGCCAGCAGTACGACAGGGGCAGTTAACTATGGCTACACCTTC
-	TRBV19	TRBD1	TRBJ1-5	CASQGTGKAQPQHF	TGTGCCTCCCAGGGGACAGGGAAGGCTCAGCCCCAGCATTTT
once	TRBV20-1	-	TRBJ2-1	CSARKGWEQFF	TGCAGTGCTAGAAAGGGGTGGGAGCAGTTCTTC
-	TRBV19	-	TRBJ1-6	CASTQVNNSPLHF	TGTGCCAGTACCCAGGTTAATAATTCACCCCTCCACTTT
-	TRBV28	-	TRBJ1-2	CASEAETRHGYTF	TGTGCCAGCGAGGCTGAAACGAGGCACGGCTACACCTTC
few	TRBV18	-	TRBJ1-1	CASSQLGPGANTEAFF	TGTGCCAGCTCACAATTGGGCCCAGGGGCGAACACTGAAGCTTTCTTT
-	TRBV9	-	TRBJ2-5	CASSVGGGEETQYF	TGTGCCAGCAGCGTAGGAGGGGGAGAAGAGACCCAGTACTTC
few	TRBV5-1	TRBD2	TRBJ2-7	CASSPERGARSYEQYF	TGCGCCAGCAGCCCCGAGCGGGGGGCAAGATCCTACGAGCAGTACTTC
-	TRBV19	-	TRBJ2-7	CASSPGTRAYEQYF	TGTGCCAGTTCGCCCGGGACTCGAGCCTACGAGCAGTACTTC